This paragraph covers one T cell receptor beta chain sequence. The assay was immunoSEQ multiplex PCR, and TCRdb's table has in-frame clones only and misses some. The data show 2,300 or so clones, roughly 71% seen once. V trimming: 0 bases; J trimming: 6 bases; junction bases outside the gene matches: 9. From germline, CDR1 is SGHRS and CDR2 YFSETQ. This CDR3 is built from 17 residues. This sample was included in a study of primary melanoma T cells and metastatic recurrence. Primary melanoma in these patients was surgically resected but could recur metastatically. This chain uses TRBV5-1 with TRBJ2-3; 11 nucleotides match TRBD2. This clonotype was sampled from a human donor with melanoma. The specimen was melanoma tumor tissue. CDR3 residues: CASSLVVAGGPEDTQYF. CDR3 in DNA: TGCGCCAGCAGCTTGGTTGTAGCGGGAGGGCCGGAGGATACGCAGTATTTT.